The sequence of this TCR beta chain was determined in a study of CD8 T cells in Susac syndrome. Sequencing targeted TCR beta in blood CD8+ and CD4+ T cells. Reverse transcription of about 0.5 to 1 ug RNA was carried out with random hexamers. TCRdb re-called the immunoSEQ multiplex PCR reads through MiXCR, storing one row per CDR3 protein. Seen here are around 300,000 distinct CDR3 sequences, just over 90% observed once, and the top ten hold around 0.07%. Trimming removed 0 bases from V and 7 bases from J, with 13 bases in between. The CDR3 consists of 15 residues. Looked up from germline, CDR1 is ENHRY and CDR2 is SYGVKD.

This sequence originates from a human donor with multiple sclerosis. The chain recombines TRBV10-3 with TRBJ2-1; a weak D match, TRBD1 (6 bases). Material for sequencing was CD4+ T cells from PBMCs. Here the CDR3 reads CAISESFQGRNEQFF. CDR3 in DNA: TGTGCCATCAGTGAGTCGTTCCAGGGGCGGAATGAGCAGTTCTTC.